This TCR beta chain comes out of a study of cytomegalovirus exposure and HLA in healthy donors. Whole-study findings and limits: Sequencing likely produced, as an artifact, a cluster of highly shared sequence variants.

As for this clone: Its antigen is unidentified.

CDR1 MNHEY and CDR2 SMNVEV come from the germline V gene (reference sequence). This CDR3 region has 14 residues. The V end was cut by 3 bases, the J end by 0 bases, with 8 bases between. Primers: 60 Vbeta forward and 13 Jbeta reverse. The repertoire was sequenced with immunoSEQ multiplex PCR; TCRdb's copy has only in-frame clones and lacks some. The sample consists of about 150,000 clones, 79% of them appearing once. The sample taken for sequencing was PBMCs. J is TRBJ1-1 and V is TRBV27; no clear D. The receptor was derived from a man aged 30 to 39 in good health and CMV-seropositive. The CDR3 reads CASSFGRLNTEAFF. Written as DNA, the CDR3 is TGTGCCAGCAGTTTTGGCAGATTGAACACTGAAGCTTTCTTT.